Sequencing of this TCR beta chain was carried out in a study of shared T cell receptors in the human thymus. This table comes from immunoSEQ multiplex PCR, and its TCRdb copy is limited to in-frame clones, with some not included. This sample carries 65,000 to 70,000 clones, about 95% of them seen once, and the ten largest clones take 0.033%. This clone was detected once. CDR1 and CDR2 from the germline V gene are SGHTA and FQGNSA. The CDR3 is 16 residues long. V was clipped by 5 bases and J by 5 bases; unmatched bases: 14. The chain carries TRBV7-2 and TRBJ2-7; 8 bases fit TRBD2. This clonotype originated in a human donor. What was sequenced was thymocytes. Here the CDR3 DNA reads TGTGCCAGCAGCGATCACGGGAGGGGCAGAGGGGACGAGCAGTACTTC. Translated: CASSDHGRGRGDEQYF.